The sequence of this T cell receptor (beta chain) was determined in a study of blood T cell repertoires in COVID-19. This clone has more than one count but fewer than ten. Study processing details: Reference gene primers were amplified, and this amplification served to estimate nucleated cell counts. This table comes from immunoSEQ multiplex PCR, and its TCRdb copy is limited to in-frame clones, with some not included. D and trimming were read from the DNA, whereas the V and J calls and clone size are those reported in that table. The top ten hold less than 12% of the sample, which has 30,000 to 45,000 clones, approximately 78% seen once. Germline lookup yields CDR1 SEHNR and CDR2 FQNEAQ (reference sequence). Losses at the gene ends were 6 bases for V and 3 bases for J; bases not matched to a gene: 6. The CDR3 has 14 residues.

Sequenced: peripheral blood. The receptor's source is a man aged 55 to 70 in a cohort sampled during active COVID-19. This chain links TRBV7-9 with TRBJ1-2; the match to TRBD1 covers 8 bases. CDR3 loop: CASSSGQGDYGYTF. DNA of the CDR3: TGTGCCAGCAGTTCAGGACAGGGAGACTATGGCTACACCTTC.